What follows is one TCR beta chain and its context. Blood draws occurred at baseline, cycle 4 day 1, and cycle 7 day 1. Sequencing used immunoSEQ multiplex PCR; TCRdb keeps in-frame clones, though not all of them. This table holds 15,000 to 20,000 clones, roughly 77% found once. The data are from a study of OX40 agonist ivuxolimab in advanced cancers. Study-wide background: Patients enrolled in dose escalation were diagnosed with hepatocellular carcinoma, melanoma, renal cell or head and neck cancer.

The sequence came from an adult with an advanced solid tumor such as melanoma, head and neck, liver or kidney cancer. The sequences come from CD4+ or CD8+ T cells sorted from blood, collected in a trial of the OX40 agonist ivuxolimab.

The CDR3 bases are TGTGCCACCAGCAGAGGAAGAGGAAACAATCAGCCCCAGCATTTT. Its protein is CATSRGRGNNQPQHF. The chain is built from TRBV15 and TRBJ1-5; D uncertain. Germline V gene data show CDR1 as LNHNV and CDR2 as YYDKDF (reference sequence). The CDR3 runs to 15 residues. Trimming took 1 base from V and 3 from J, leaving 10 bases between them.